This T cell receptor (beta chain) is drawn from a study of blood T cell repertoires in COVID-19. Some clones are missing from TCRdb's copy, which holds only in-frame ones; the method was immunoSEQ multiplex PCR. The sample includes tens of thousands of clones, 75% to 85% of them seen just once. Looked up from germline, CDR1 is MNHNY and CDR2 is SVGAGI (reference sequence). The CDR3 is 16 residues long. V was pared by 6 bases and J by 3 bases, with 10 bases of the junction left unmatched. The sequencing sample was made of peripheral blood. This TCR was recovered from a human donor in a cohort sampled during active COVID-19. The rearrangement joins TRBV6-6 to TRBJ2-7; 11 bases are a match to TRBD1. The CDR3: CASSTDRGRTLYEQYF. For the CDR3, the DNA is TGTGCCAGCAGCACGGACAGGGGGCGAACACTCTACGAGCAGTACTTC.